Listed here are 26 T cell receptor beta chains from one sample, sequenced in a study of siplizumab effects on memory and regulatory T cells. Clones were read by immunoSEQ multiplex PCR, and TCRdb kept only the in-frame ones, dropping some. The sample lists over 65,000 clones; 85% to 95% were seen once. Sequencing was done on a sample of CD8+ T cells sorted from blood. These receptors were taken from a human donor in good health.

The CDR3: CASGLFVANEQFF. CDR3 in DNA: TGTGCTAGTGGTTTGTTCGTAGCGAATGAGCAGTTCTTC. V and J are TRBV12-5 and TRBJ2-1, with D perhaps matching TRBD2 (5 bases). The length of the CDR3 is 13 residues. V was trimmed by 2 bases and J by 7 bases, leaving 9 bases between them. Germline lookup yields CDR1 LGHNT and CDR2 FRNRAP.

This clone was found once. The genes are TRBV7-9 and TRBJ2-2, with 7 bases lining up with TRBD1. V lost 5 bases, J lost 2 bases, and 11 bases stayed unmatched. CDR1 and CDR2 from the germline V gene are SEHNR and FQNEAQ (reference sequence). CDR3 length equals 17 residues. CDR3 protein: CASSEPGQTKNTGELFF. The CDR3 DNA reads TGTGCCAGCAGCGAACCGGGACAGACAAAAAACACCGGGGAGCTGTTTTTT.

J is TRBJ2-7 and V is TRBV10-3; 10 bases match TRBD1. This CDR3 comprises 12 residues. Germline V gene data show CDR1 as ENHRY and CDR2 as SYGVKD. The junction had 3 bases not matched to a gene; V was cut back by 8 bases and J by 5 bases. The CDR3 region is CAIGQGGHEQYF. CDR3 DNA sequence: TGTGCCATCGGACAGGGGGGCCACGAGCAGTACTTC.

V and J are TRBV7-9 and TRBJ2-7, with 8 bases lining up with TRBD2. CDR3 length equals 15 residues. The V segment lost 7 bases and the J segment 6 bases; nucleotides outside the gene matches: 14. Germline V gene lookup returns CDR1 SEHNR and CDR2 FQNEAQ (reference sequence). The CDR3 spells CASISGGVAGSEQYF. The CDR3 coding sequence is TGTGCCAGCATCTCCGGGGGGGTTGCGGGGTCCGAGCAGTACTTC. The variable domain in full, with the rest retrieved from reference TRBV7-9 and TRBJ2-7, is DTGVSQNPRHKITKRGQNVTFRCDPISEHNRLYWYRQTLGQGPEFLTYFQNEAQLEKSRLLSDRFSAERPKGSFSTLEIQRTEQGDSAMYLCASISGGVAGSEQYFGPGTRLTVT.

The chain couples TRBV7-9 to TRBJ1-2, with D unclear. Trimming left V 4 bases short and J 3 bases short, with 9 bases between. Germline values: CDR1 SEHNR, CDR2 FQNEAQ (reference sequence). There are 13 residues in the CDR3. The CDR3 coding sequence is TGTGCCAGCAGCTATACAGAATACTATGGCTACACCTTC. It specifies CASSYTEYYGYTF.

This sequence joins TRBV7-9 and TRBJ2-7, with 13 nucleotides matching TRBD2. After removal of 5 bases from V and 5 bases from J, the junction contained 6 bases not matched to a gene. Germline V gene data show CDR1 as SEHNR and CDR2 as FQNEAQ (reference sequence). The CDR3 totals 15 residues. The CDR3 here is CASSQLAGGPNEQYF. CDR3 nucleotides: TGTGCCAGCAGCCAACTAGCGGGAGGGCCTAACGAGCAGTACTTC.

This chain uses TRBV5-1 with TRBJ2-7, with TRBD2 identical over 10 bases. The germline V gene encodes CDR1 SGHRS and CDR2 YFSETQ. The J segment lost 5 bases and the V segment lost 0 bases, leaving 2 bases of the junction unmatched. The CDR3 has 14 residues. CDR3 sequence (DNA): TGCGCCAGCAGCTTGGCCCTAGCGGGAGACGAGCAGTACTTC. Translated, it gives CASSLALAGDEQYF.

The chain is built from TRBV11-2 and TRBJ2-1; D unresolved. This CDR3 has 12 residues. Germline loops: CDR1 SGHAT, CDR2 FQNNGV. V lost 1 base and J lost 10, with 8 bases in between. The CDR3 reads CASSLVPVEQFF. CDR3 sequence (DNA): TGTGCCAGCAGCTTAGTGCCCGTCGAGCAGTTCTTC. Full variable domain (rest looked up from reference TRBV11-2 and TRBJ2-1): EAGVAQSPRYKIIEKRQSVAFWCNPISGHATLYWYQQILGQGPKLLIQFQNNGVVDDSQLPKDRFSAERLKGVDSTLKIQPAKLEDSAVYLCASSLVPVEQFFGPGTRLTVL.

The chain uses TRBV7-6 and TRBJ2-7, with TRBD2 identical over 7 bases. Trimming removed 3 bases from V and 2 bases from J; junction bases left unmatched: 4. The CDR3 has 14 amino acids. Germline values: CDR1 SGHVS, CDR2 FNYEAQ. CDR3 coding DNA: TGTGCCAGCAGCTTTAGCGGGTCCACCTACGAGCAGTACTTC. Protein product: CASSFSGSTYEQYF.

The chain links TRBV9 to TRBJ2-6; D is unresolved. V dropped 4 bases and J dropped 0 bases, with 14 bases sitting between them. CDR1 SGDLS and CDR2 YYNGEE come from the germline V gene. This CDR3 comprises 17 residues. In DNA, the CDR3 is TGTGCCAGCAGCCCATGGACGGCAAGCTCTGGGGCCAACGTCCTGACTTTC. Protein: CASSPWTASSGANVLTF.

In nucleotides, the CDR3 is TGTGCCACTCTGTCGGGAGTTTCCTACAATGAGCAGTTCTTC. Protein product: CATLSGVSYNEQFF. J is TRBJ2-1 and V is TRBV2; D perhaps matches TRBD2 (6 bases). V lost 10 bases to trimming and J lost 1 base, with 14 bases between them. The CDR3 contains 14 residues. From germline, CDR1 is SNHLY and CDR2 FYNNEI.

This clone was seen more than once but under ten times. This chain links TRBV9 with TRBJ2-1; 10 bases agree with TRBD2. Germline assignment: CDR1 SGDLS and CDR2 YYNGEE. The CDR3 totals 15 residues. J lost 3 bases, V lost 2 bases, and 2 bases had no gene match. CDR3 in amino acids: CASSVGLADYNEQFF. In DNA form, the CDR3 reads TGTGCCAGCAGCGTCGGACTAGCGGACTACAATGAGCAGTTCTTC.

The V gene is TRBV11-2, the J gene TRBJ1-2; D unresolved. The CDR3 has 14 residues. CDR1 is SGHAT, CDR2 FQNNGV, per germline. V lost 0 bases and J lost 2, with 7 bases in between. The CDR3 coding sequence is TGTGCCAGCAGCTTAGATTTCGGGAACTATGGCTACACCTTC. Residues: CASSLDFGNYGYTF. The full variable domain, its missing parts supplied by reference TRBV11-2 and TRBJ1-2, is EAGVAQSPRYKIIEKRQSVAFWCNPISGHATLYWYQQILGQGPKLLIQFQNNGVVDDSQLPKDRFSAERLKGVDSTLKIQPAKLEDSAVYLCASSLDFGNYGYTFGSGTRLTVV.

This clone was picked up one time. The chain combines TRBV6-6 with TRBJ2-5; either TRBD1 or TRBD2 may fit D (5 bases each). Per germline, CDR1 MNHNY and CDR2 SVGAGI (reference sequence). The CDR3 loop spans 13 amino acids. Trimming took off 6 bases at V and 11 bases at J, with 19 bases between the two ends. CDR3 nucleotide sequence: TGTGCCAGCAGCCGACTCGGGGCGGACCTACAGTACTTC. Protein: CASSRLGADLQYF.

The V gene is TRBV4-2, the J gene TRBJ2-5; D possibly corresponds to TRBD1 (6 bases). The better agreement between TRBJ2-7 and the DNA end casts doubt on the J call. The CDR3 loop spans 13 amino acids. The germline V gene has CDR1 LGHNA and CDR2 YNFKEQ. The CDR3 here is CASSQNRDYEQYF. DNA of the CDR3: TGTGCCAGCAGCCAAAACAGGGACTACGAGCAGTACTTC.

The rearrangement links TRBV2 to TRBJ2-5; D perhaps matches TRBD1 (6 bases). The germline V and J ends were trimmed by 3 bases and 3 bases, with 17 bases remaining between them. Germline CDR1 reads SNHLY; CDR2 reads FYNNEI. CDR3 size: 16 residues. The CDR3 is CASSDPDLQGEETQYF. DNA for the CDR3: TGTGCCAGCAGTGATCCAGACTTACAGGGTGAAGAGACCCAGTACTTC.

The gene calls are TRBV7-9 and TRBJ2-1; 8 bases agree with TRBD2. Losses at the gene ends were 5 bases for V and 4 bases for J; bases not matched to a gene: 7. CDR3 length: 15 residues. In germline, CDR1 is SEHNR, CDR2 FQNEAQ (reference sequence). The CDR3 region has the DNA TGTGCCAGCAGCGGTACTAGCGGAGCTTACAATGAGCAGTTCTTC. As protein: CASSGTSGAYNEQFF.

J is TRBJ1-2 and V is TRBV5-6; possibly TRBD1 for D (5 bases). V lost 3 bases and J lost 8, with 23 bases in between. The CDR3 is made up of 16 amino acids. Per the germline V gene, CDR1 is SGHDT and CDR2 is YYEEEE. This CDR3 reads CASSSGVEWGLRGYTF. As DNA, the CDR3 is TGTGCCAGCAGCTCGGGGGTCGAATGGGGACTACGGGGCTACACCTTC.

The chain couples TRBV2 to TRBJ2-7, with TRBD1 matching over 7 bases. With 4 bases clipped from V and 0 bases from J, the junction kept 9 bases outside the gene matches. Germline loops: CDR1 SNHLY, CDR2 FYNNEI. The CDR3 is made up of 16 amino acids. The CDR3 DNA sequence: TGTGCCAGCAGTGGAAGCAGGGGGAACCCCTCCTACGAGCAGTACTTC. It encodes CASSGSRGNPSYEQYF.

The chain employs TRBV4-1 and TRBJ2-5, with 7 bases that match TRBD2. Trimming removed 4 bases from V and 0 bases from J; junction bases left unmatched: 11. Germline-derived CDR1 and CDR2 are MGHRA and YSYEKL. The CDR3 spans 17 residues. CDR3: CASSPPDSLADQETQYF. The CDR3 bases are TGCGCCAGCAGCCCTCCTGACTCCCTAGCGGACCAAGAGACCCAGTACTTC.

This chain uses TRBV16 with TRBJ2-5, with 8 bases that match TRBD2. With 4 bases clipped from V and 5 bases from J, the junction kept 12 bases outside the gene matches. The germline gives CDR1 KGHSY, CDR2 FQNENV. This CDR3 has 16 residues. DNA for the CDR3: TGTGCCAGCAGCCCGGATGCCGGGAGGGCGGATGAGACCCAGTACTTC. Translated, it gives CASSPDAGRADETQYF.

The CDR3 bases are TGTGCCAGCAGCTTTCCGCCTAGCGGGAGTATAAATGAGCAGTTCTTC. Residues: CASSFPPSGSINEQFF. The chain is built from TRBV7-9 and TRBJ2-1, with 10 bases identical to TRBD2. CDR3 size: 16 residues. The V and J ends lost 3 bases and 7 bases, in that order; junction bases with no gene match: 9. Germline CDR1 reads SEHNR; CDR2 reads FQNEAQ (reference sequence).

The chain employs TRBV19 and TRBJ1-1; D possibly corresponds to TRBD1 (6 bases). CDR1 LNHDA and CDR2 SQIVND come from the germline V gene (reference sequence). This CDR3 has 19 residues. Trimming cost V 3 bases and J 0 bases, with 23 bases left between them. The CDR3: CASSIGGTPEAAMNTEAFF. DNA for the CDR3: TGTGCCAGTAGTATTGGGGGGACACCCGAAGCGGCTATGAACACTGAAGCTTTCTTT. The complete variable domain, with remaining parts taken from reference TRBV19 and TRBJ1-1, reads DGGITQSPKYLFRKEGQNVTLSCEQNLNHDAMYWYRQDPGQGLRLIYYSQIVNDFQKGDIAEGYSVSREKKESFPLTVTSAQKNPTAFYLCASSIGGTPEAAMNTEAFFGQGTRLTVV.

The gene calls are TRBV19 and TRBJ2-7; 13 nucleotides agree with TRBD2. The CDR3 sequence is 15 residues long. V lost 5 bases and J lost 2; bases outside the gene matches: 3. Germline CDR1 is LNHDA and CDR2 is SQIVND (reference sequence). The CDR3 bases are TGTGCCAGTAGTGCCGGGACTAGCGGGACCTACGAGCAGTACTTC. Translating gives CASSAGTSGTYEQYF.

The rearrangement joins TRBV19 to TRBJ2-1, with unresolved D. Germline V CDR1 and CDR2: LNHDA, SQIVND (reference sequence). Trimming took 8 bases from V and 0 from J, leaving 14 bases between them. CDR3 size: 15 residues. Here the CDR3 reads CASQEAHLSYNEQFF. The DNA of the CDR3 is TGTGCCAGTCAAGAGGCACACCTCTCCTACAATGAGCAGTTCTTC.

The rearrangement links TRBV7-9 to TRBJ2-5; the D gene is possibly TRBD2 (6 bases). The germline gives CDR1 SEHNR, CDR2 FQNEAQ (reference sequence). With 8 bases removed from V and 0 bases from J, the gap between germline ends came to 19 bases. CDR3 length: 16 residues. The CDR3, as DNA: TGTGCCAGCTCGGGGCAGGGAGGCAAGTACCAAGAGACCCAGTACTTC. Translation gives CASSGQGGKYQETQYF.